A single sample gave rise to the 10 T cell receptor beta chains below, sequenced in a study of blood T cell repertoires in COVID-19. TCRdb's table, derived via immunoSEQ multiplex PCR, lists solely in-frame clones and lacks some. The table has over 70,000 clones, 90% seen once. Source material: peripheral blood. Receptors originate from a woman aged 80 or over with active or convalescent COVID-19.

The rearrangement joins TRBV19 to TRBJ2-1; the match to TRBD2 covers 7 bases. Germline CDR1 LNHDA, CDR2 SQIVND (reference sequence). Unmatched junction bases numbered 9, after V lost 5 bases and J lost 5 bases. This CDR3 has 15 amino acids. DNA of the CDR3: TGTGCCAGTAGTTCACAACTAGCGTTCCACAATGAGCAGTTCTTC. It yields the protein CASSSQLAFHNEQFF.

The chain combines TRBV29-1 with TRBJ1-3, with D possibly TRBD1 on 5 matching bases. V was shortened by 6 bases and J by 0 bases, with 9 bases between the two germline ends. Germline V gives CDR1 SQVTM, CDR2 ANQGSEA. This CDR3 comprises 13 residues. For the CDR3, the DNA is TGCAGCGTAGGACAAAGCTCTGGAAACACCATATATTTT. Translated: CSVGQSSGNTIYF.

The chain has TRBV19 and TRBJ2-5; the match to TRBD1 covers 8 bases. The CDR3 extends over 16 amino acids. The V gene's germline CDR1 is LNHDA and CDR2 SQIVND (reference sequence). The junction had 15 bases not matched to a gene; V was cut back by 6 bases and J by 6 bases. The CDR3: CASRSGSNRGDKTQYF. In DNA, the CDR3 is TGTGCCAGTAGAAGCGGTTCCAACAGGGGGGATAAGACCCAGTACTTC. The whole variable domain, remainder taken from reference TRBV19 and TRBJ2-5, is DGGITQSPKYLFRKEGQNVTLSCEQNLNHDAMYWYRQDPGQGLRLIYYSQIVNDFQKGDIAEGYSVSREKKESFPLTVTSAQKNPTAFYLCASRSGSNRGDKTQYFGPGTRLLVL.

The chain couples TRBV15 to TRBJ1-5; D is ambiguous. Trimming took off 1 base at V and 0 bases at J, with 7 bases between the two ends. This CDR3 spans 15 amino acids. Germline loops: CDR1 LNHNV, CDR2 YYDKDF (reference sequence). The CDR3 protein is CATSRGDYSNQPQHF. The CDR3, as DNA: TGTGCCACCAGCAGAGGAGACTATAGCAATCAGCCCCAGCATTTT. Complete variable domain (other parts from reference TRBV15 and TRBJ1-5): DAMVIQNPRYQVTQFGKPVTLSCSQTLNHNVMYWYQQKSSQAPKLLFHYYDKDFNNEADTPDNFQSRRPNTSFCFLDIRSPGLGDTAMYLCATSRGDYSNQPQHFGDGTRLSIL.

V is TRBV19 and J is TRBJ1-5; D is perhaps TRBD1 (6 bases). V lost 7 bases to trimming and J lost 4 bases, with 17 bases between them. The germline V gene encodes CDR1 LNHDA and CDR2 SQIVND (reference sequence). The CDR3 spans 15 residues. CDR3 sequence: CASTTGTPVNQPQHF. The CDR3 DNA is TGTGCCAGTACCACCGGGACACCGGTAAATCAGCCCCAGCATTTT.

V is TRBV27 and J is TRBJ2-3, with 10 bases identical to TRBD1. The CDR3 is 16 residues long. Germline V gene sequence: CDR1 MNHEY, CDR2 SMNVEV (reference sequence). The ends lost 5 bases at V and 3 bases at J; junction bases unmatched: 8. The CDR3 sequence: CASSTLRDRGTDTQYF. The CDR3 nucleotides read TGTGCCAGCAGTACCCTCCGGGACAGGGGAACAGATACGCAGTATTTT.

The rearrangement joins TRBV11-2 to TRBJ2-3; no definite D call. The CDR3 sequence is 15 residues long. Trimming removed 0 bases at V and 3 bases at J, with 10 bases between. The germline V gene encodes CDR1 SGHAT and CDR2 FQNNGV. The CDR3 DNA sequence: TGTGCCAGCAGCTTAGATAGGCTAGTTACAGATACGCAGTATTTT. Translation gives CASSLDRLVTDTQYF.

The rearrangement joins TRBV21-1 to TRBJ2-1; TRBD2 reflects the table's D call only, with no check against the DNA. TRBV21-1 is a pseudogene locus. The CDR3 runs to 19 residues. This chain's CDR3 is CASSKALLRTSAPYNEQFF. The DNA of the CDR3 is TGTGCCAGCAGCAAAGCGCTTTTACGGACTAGCGCACCCTACAATGAGCAGTTCTTC.

V is TRBV15 and J is TRBJ1-2, with 7 bases lining up with TRBD1. V was clipped by 0 bases and J by 2 bases; unmatched bases: 6. Germline V gene lookup returns CDR1 LNHNV and CDR2 YYDKDF (reference sequence). CDR3 size: 16 residues. Here the CDR3 DNA reads TGTGCCACCAGCAGAGATCGTCTACAGGGGAACTATGGCTACACCTTC. Protein product: CATSRDRLQGNYGYTF.

This chain uses TRBV9 with TRBJ1-3, with a possible D match to TRBD1 (6 bases). Trimming cost V 2 bases and J 2 bases, with 11 bases left between them. CDR1 and CDR2 from the germline V gene are SGDLS and YYNGEE. The CDR3 consists of 15 residues. The CDR3 DNA reads TGTGCCAGCAGCGTGCAACAGGGCCCTGGAAACACCATATATTTT. Amino acid sequence: CASSVQQGPGNTIYF.